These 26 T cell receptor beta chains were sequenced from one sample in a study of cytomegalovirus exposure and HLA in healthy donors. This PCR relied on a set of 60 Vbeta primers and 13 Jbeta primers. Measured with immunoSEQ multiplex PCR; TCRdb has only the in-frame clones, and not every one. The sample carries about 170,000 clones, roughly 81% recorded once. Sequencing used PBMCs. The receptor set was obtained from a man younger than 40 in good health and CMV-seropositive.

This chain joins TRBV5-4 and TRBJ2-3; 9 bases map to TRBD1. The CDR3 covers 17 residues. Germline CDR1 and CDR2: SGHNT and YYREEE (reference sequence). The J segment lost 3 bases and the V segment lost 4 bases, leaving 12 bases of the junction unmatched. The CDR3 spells CASSTGGLTSPTDTQYF. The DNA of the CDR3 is TGTGCCAGCAGCACAGGGGGCCTCACCTCTCCAACAGATACGCAGTATTTT.

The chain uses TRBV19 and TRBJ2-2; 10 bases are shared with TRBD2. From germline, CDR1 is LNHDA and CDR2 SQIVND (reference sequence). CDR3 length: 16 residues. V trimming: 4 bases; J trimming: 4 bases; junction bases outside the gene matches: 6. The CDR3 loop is CASSTLAGGITGELFF. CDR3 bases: TGTGCCAGTAGTACATTAGCGGGAGGCATCACCGGGGAGCTGTTTTTT.

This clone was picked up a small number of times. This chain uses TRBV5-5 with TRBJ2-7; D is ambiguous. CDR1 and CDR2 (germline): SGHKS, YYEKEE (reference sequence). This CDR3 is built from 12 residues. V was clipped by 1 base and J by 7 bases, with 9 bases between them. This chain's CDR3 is CASSLNGGEQYV. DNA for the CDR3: TGTGCCAGCAGCTTGAACGGCGGAGAGCAGTACGTC.

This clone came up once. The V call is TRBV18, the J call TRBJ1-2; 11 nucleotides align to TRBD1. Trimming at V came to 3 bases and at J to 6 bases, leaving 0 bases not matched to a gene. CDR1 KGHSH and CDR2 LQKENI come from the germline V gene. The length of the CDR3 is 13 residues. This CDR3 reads CASSPDRGHGYTF. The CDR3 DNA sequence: TGTGCCAGCTCACCGGACAGGGGGCATGGCTACACCTTC.

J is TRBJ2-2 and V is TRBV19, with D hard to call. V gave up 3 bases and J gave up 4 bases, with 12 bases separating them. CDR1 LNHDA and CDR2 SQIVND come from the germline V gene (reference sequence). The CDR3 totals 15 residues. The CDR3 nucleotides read TGTGCCAGTAGTATCTTCGACAAGAGCACCGGGGAGCTGTTTTTT. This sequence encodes CASSIFDKSTGELFF.

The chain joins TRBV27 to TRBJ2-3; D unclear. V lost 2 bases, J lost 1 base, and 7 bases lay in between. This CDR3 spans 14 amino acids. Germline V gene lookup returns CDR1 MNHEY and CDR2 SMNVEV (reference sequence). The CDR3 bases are TGTGCCAGCAGTTTAGGGCAGGGCACAGATACGCAGTATTTT. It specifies CASSLGQGTDTQYF.

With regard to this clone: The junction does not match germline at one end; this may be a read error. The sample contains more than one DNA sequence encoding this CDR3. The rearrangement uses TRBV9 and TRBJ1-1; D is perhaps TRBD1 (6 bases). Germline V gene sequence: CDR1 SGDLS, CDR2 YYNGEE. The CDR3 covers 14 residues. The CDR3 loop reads CASSVGQPNTEAFF. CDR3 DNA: TGTGCCAGCAGTGTAGGACAGCCGAACACTGAAGCTTTCTTT.

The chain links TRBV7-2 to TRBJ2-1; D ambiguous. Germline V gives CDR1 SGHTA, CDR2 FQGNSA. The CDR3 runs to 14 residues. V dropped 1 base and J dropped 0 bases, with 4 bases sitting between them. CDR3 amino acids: CASSLDRSYNEQFF. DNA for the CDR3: TGTGCCAGCAGCTTAGATCGCTCCTACAATGAGCAGTTCTTC. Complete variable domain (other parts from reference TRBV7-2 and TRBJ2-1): GAGVSQSPSNKVTEKGKDVELRCDPISGHTALYWYRQSLGQGLEFLIYFQGNSAPDKSGLPSDRFSAERTGGSVSTLTIQRTQQEDSAVYLCASSLDRSYNEQFFGPGTRLTVL.

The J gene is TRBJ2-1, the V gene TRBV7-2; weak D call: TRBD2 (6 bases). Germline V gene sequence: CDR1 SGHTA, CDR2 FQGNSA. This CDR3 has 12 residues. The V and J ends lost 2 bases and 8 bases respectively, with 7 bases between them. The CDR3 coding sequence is TGTGCCAGCAGCTTATGGGGGGATGAGCAGTTCTTC. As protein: CASSLWGDEQFF. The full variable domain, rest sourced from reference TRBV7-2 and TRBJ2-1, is GAGVSQSPSNKVTEKGKDVELRCDPISGHTALYWYRQSLGQGLEFLIYFQGNSAPDKSGLPSDRFSAERTGGSVSTLTIQRTQQEDSAVYLCASSLWGDEQFFGPGTRLTVL.

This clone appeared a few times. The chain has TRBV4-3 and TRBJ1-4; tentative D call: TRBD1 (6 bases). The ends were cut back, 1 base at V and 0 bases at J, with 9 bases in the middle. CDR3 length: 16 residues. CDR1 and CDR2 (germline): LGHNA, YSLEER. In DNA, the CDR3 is TGCGCCAGCAGCCAAGGGGGGGGCGCAACTAATGAAAAACTGTTTTTT. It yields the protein CASSQGGGATNEKLFF.

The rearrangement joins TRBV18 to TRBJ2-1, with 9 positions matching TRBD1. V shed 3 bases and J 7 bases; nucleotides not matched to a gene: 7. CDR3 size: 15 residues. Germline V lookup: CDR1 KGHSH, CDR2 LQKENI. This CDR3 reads CASSPPGQGWNEQFF. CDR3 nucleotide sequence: TGTGCCAGCTCACCCCCGGGACAGGGATGGAATGAGCAGTTCTTC.

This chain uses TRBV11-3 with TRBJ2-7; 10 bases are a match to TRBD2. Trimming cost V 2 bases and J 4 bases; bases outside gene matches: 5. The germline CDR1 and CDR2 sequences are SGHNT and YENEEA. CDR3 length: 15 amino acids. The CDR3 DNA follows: TGTGCCAGCAGCTTACTGGGACTAGCGACGTACGAGCAGTACTTC. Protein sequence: CASSLLGLATYEQYF.

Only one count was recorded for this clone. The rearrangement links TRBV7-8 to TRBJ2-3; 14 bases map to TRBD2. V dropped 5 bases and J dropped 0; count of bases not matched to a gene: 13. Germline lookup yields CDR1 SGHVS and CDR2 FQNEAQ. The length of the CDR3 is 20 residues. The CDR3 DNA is TGTGCCAGCAGCACCAGTACGTCTCGACTAGCGGGAGGGAGCACAGATACGCAGTATTTT. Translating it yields CASSTSTSRLAGGSTDTQYF.

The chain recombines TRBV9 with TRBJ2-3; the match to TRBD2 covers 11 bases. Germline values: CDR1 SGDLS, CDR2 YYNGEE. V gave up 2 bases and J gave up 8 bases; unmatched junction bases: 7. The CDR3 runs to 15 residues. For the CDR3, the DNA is TGTGCCAGCAGCGTTCGACTAGCGGGAAAAGTTACGCAGTATTTT. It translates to CASSVRLAGKVTQYF.

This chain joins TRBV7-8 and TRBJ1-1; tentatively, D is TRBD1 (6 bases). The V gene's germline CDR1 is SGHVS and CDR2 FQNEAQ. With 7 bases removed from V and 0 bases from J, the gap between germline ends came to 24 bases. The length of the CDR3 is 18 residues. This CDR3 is CASTGALKGGRMNTEAFF. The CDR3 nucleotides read TGTGCCAGCACAGGGGCGCTTAAGGGGGGGCGTATGAACACTGAAGCTTTCTTT.

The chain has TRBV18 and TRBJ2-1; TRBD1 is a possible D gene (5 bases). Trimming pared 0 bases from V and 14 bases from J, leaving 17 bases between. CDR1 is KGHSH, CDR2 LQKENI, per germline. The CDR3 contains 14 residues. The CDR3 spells CASSPPSLALGEFF. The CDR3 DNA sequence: TGTGCCAGCTCACCACCGTCCTTAGCCCTAGGGGAGTTCTTC.

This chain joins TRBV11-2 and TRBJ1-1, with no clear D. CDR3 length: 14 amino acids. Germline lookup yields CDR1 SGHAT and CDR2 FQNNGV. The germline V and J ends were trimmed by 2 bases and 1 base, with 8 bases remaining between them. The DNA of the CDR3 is TGTGCCAGCAGCTTACGGGGAGGGAACACTGAAGCTTTCTTT. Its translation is CASSLRGGNTEAFF.

CDR3 sequence reads: CATSIFRGYEQYF. For the CDR3, the DNA is TGTGCCACCAGCATTTTCAGGGGATACGAGCAGTACTTC. The chain has TRBV15 and TRBJ2-7, with a tentative D call TRBD1 (6 bases). CDR1 LNHNV and CDR2 YYDKDF come from the germline V gene (reference sequence). CDR3 size: 13 residues. Trimming took off 4 bases at V and 4 bases at J, with 11 bases between the two ends. The whole variable domain, remainder taken from reference TRBV15 and TRBJ2-7, is DAMVIQNPRYQVTQFGKPVTLSCSQTLNHNVMYWYQQKSSQAPKLLFHYYDKDFNNEADTPDNFQSRRPNTSFCFLDIRSPGLGDTAMYLCATSIFRGYEQYFGPGTRLTVT.

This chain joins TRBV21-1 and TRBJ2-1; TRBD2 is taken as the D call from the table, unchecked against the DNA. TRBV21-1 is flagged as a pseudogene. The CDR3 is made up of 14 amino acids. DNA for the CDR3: TGTGCCAGCAGCAAGTCACTAGCGGGAGGACAGCAGTTCTTC. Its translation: CASSKSLAGGQQFF.

The CDR3 DNA sequence: TGTGCCAGCAGTCCAGGGCTTGATGAGCAGTTCTTC. Protein product: CASSPGLDEQFF. This chain joins TRBV25-1 and TRBJ2-1, with D possibly TRBD1 on 5 matching bases. In germline, CDR1 is MGHDK, CDR2 SYGVNS. Trimming took 5 bases from V and 8 from J, leaving 10 bases between them. The CDR3 spans 12 residues.

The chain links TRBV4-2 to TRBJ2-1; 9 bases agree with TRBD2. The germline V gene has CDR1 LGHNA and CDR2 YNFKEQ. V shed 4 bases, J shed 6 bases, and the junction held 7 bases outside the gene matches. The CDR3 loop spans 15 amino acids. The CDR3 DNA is TGTGCCAGCAGCCCGACTAGCGGAGAGGTCAATGAGCAGTTCTTC. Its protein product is CASSPTSGEVNEQFF.

DNA for the CDR3: TGTGCCAGCAGCTTTGAAGGGGCCGGACAGCCCCAGCATTTT. This translates into CASSFEGAGQPQHF. V and J are TRBV5-4 and TRBJ1-5, with D perhaps TRBD1 (5 bases). V was trimmed by 2 bases and J by 7 bases, leaving 13 bases between them. The CDR3 length is 14 residues. Germline V gene sequence: CDR1 SGHNT, CDR2 YYREEE (reference sequence).

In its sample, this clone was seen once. The CDR3 DNA is TGTGCCATCAGTGAGCCTCCAGGGAAGGAGCAGTTCTTC. Its translation is CAISEPPGKEQFF. The rearrangement joins TRBV10-3 to TRBJ2-1, with D possibly being TRBD1 (5 bases). The germline V and J ends were trimmed by 2 bases and 10 bases, with 12 bases remaining between them. Germline V gives CDR1 ENHRY, CDR2 SYGVKD. This CDR3 is 13 amino acids long.

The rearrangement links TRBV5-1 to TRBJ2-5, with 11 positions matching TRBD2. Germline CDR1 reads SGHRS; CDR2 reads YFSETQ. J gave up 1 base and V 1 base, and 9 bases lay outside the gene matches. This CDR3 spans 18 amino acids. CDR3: CASSLSLGGTSGQETQYF. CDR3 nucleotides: TGCGCCAGCAGCTTGTCCTTGGGTGGGACTAGCGGCCAAGAGACCCAGTACTTC.

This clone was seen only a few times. CDR3: CASSYSRDSKNTIYF. In nucleotides, the CDR3 is TGTGCCAGCAGTTACTCGCGGGACAGCAAAAACACCATATATTTT. The chain employs TRBV6-5 and TRBJ1-3; 7 bases are a match to TRBD1. The V gene's germline CDR1 is MNHEY and CDR2 SVGAGI. The trim removed 0 bases at V and 6 bases at J, leaving 5 bases unmatched. The CDR3 is made up of 15 amino acids.

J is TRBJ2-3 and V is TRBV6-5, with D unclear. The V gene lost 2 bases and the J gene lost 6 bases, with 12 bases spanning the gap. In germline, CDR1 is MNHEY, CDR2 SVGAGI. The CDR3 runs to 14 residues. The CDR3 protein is CASSYRLQADTQYF. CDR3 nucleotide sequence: TGTGCCAGCAGTTACCGTCTTCAGGCCGATACGCAGTATTTT.